This TCR beta chain stems from a study of T cells in Graves' hyperthyroidism and ophthalmopathy (dated by TCRdb to the late 2010s). As for the study more broadly: Peripheral blood samples were taken at initial diagnosis, before any treatment was given. To identify distinguishing TCR V-J signatures, a discovery cohort of about 95 patients was used, comprising some 43 with Graves' ophthalmopathy and some 57 with stable Graves' hyperthyroidism. Prospective prediction of ophthalmopathy was tested in an independent validation cohort of 18 to 20 hyperthyroidism patients and 17 patients who later progressed to ophthalmopathy. The 100 discovery patients were divided at random into training and test sets in a 7:3 ratio. In about 6 Graves' hyperthyroidism patients, the study also compared T-cell repertoires from thyroid tissue with T-cell repertoires from blood. After sampling, hyperthyroidism patients received methimazole starting at 30 mg daily, and ophthalmopathy patients received high-dose intravenous methylprednisolone. TCR Vbeta CDR3 sequencing of fewer than 150 peripheral blood samples (over 40 ophthalmopathy, 75 to 85 hyperthyroidism and some 17 progressor patients) is reported in the paper.

This clonotype has at least ten counts. No antigen is known for it. Base qualities are missing; no much larger clone stands one base away. Trimming removed 4 bases from V and 2 bases from J; the gene matches leave 11 bases unexplained. CDR1 is given as MDHEN and CDR2 as SYDVKM, both from the germline V gene. CDR3 length: 17 amino acids, cysteine to phenylalanine. Just the 51-base CDR3 DNA is kept, in frame starting at base 1. Stable Graves' hyperthyroidism was defined as no progression to ophthalmopathy during 18 months of follow-up. Hyperthyroidism patients were newly diagnosed, had a disease duration of under 2 months, and were aged 18 to 65 years. Patients with uncontrolled infections, other autoimmune diseases, pregnancy or lactation were excluded. Diagnoses relied on clinical symptoms, serum thyroxine and TRAb, thyroid ultrasound and orbital computed tomography. PBMCs were separated from 8 to 10 ml of fresh peripheral blood using Ficoll-Paque density gradient centrifugation. Total RNA was extracted with Trizol reagent, and quality was checked on an Agilent 2100 Bioanalyzer.

The TCR beta CDR3 regions were amplified from the RNA transcripts. The TCR CDR3 was subjected to a first round of RT-PCR using the HTBI primer set and the Qiagen OneStep RT-PCR kit. A second multiplex PCR round built the libraries, followed by size selection and purification. Libraries were sequenced paired-end with 100 bp reads on an Illumina HiSeq2000. Per the original workflow: SOAPnuke was used to process the raw data, with reads discarded if the reads contained adapters or uncalled bases, had a mean Phred below 15, or lacked an exact constant-primer or identifier match. COPE v1.2.5 was used to merge high-quality paired reads, and clonotypes were defined as unique nucleotide sequences. MiTCR v1.1 was used to align clonotypes to the IMGT TRBV, TRBD and TRBJ reference segments. The analysis was restricted to V-J combinations with a frequency above 0.0001, which together covered 99.2% of the repertoires. The TCS score was defined as F50 (clonal expansion) divided by E x V (chaos), with BLOSUM62-based TCRdist calculated between CDR3 peptides within each V-J. Welch's t-statistics and random forest reduced roughly 500 V-J features to under 15, which were used in a naive Bayes classifier (R e1071). TCRdb redid the processing of the public reads, applying fastp at Q25 and MiXCR, and retained in-frame beta chains. Identical CDR3 proteins give one entry, which carries the most common genes and DNA. These V and J calls rely on TCRdb rather than the paper's analysis. For this sample there are fewer than 650,000 distinct CDR3 sequences; around 15% appear just once. Approximately 14% of the sample lies in the top ten.

Points the paper makes about the study in general: Most expanded thyroid clonotypes (frequency above 0.001) were also found in blood, which suggests that blood repertoires may mirror thyroid immune responses. During validation, the model predicted progression to ophthalmopathy a median of around 6 months ahead of onset, with around 71% sensitivity and around 73% specificity. A model built on a 13 V-J signature distinguished ophthalmopathy from stable hyperthyroidism, reaching around 90% sensitivity and 81% to 83% specificity in cross-validation and 80%/75% in testing. Sample size was not statistically predetermined, and blinding of investigators to group allocation was not performed.

Sequencing input: blood. The rearranged chain carries TRBV28 and TRBJ1-2; TRBD1 fits 9 bases in the junction. The receptor comes from a woman between 40 and 50 years old with Graves' hyperthyroidism. The DNA reads as follows: TGTGCCAGCAGTTCCTTTTCGACAGGGGGTAGGAACTATGGCTACACCTTC. It translates to CASSSFSTGGRNYGYTF.